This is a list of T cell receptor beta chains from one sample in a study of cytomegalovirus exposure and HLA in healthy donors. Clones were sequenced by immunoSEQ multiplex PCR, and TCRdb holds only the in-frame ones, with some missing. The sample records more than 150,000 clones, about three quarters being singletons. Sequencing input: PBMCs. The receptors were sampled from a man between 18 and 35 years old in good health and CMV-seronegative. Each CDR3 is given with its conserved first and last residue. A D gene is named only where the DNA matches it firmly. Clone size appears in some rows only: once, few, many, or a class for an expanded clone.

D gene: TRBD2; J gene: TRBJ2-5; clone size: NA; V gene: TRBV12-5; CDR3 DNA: TGTGCTAGTGGTTTGACTAGCGTAGAGGGAGAGACCCAGTACTTC; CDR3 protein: CASGLTSVEGETQYF
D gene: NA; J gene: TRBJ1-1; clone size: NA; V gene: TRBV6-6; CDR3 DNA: TGTGCCACCTTTTTAACAGGGACCATGAACACTGAAGCTTTCTTT; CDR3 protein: CATFLTGTMNTEAFF
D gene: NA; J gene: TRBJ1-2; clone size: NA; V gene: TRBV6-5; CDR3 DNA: TGTGCCAGCAGCCCCTACCGGGGGGCTGTCTATGGCTACACCTTC; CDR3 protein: CASSPYRGAVYGYTF
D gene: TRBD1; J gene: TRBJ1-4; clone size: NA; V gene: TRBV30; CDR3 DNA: TGTGCCTGCAGACCGGGACAGATAACTAATGAAAAACTGTTTTTT; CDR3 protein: CACRPGQITNEKLFF
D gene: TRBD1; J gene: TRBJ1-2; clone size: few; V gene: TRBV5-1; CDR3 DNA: TGCGCCAGCAGCTTGTCGAGGACAGGGGGCAGAGGCTATGGCTACACCTTC; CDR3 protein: CASSLSRTGGRGYGYTF
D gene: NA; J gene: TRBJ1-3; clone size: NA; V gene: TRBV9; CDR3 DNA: TGTGCCAGCAGCGTTGAAACGGGGAACACCATATATTTT; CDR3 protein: CASSVETGNTIYF
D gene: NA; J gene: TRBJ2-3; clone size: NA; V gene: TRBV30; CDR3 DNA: TGTGCCTGGACCTACACAGATACGCAGTATTTT; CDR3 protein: CAWTYTDTQYF
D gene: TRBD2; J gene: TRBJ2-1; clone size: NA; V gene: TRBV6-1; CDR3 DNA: TGTGCCAGCAGTGATATAGCGGGGGGCGGATACAATGAGCAGTTCTTC; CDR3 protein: CASSDIAGGGYNEQFF
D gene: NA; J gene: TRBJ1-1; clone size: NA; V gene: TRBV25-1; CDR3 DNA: TGTGCCAGCAGTGGTTCCTCCCGGACAGCCAACACTGAAGCTTTCTTT; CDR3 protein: CASSGSSRTANTEAFF
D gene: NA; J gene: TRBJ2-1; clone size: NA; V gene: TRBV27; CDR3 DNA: TGTGCCAGCAGCTACCCGGACTCTCCGATCGGTGAGCAGTTCTTC; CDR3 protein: CASSYPDSPIGEQFF
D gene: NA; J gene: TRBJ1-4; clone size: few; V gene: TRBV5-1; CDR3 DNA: TGCGCCAGCAGCTTGGGACAGCTTAATGAAAAACTGTTTTTT; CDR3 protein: CASSLGQLNEKLFF
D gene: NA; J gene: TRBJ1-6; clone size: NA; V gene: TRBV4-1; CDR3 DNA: TGCGCCAGCAGCCAAGATAGGGGGGGCGGATATAATTCACCCCTCCACTTT; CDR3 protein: CASSQDRGGGYNSPLHF
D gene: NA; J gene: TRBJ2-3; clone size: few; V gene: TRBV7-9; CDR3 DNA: TGTGCCAGCAGCTCCCAGCGTGATACGCAGTATTTT; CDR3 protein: CASSSQRDTQYF
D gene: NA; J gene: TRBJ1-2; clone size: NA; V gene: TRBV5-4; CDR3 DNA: TGTGCCAGCAGCTTGGAGGCAGGTTCGAACTATGGCTACACCTTC; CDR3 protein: CASSLEAGSNYGYTF
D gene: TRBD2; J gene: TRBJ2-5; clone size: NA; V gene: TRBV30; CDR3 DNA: TGTGCCTGGAGTGTTAAATCAGTCGGGAGGGTGGGCGAGACCCAGTACTTC; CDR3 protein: CAWSVKSVGRVGETQYF
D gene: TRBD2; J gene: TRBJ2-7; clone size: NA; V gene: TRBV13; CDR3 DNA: TGTGCCAGCAGCTCCGGACTAGCGGGGTACGAGCAGTACTTC; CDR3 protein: CASSSGLAGYEQYF
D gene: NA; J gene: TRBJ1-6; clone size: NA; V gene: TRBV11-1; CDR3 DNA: TGTGCCAGCAGCTTACGCAACAGCTTTAATTCACCCCTCCACTTT; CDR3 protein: CASSLRNSFNSPLHF
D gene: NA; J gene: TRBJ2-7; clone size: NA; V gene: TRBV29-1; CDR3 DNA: TGCAGCGTGATCCCTCTTGAAGGGGGAAGCTACGAGCAGTACTTC; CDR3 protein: CSVIPLEGGSYEQYF
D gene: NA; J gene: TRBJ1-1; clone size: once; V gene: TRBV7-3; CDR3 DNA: TGTGCCAGCAGCTTAAATCCCCGGAACACTGAAGCTTTCTTT; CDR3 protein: CASSLNPRNTEAFF
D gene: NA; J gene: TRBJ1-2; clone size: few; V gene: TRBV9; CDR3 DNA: TGTGCCAGCAGCCCCTCGTCAGGGCACTATGGCTACACCTTC; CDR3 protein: CASSPSSGHYGYTF